The 16 T cell receptor beta chains in this list originate from one sample, sequenced in a study of T cell repertoires in cytomegalovirus infection. TCRdb recomputed calls from the reads with MiXCR, one row per CDR3 protein. The sample yields some 940,000 distinct CDR3 sequences, around 30% seen once. No antigens are known for them. The sample in question was cultured CD8+ T cells from PBMCs, obtained from culture after CMV antigen stimulation. All receptors come from a human donor in good health (CMV status not recorded). Some clones in this sample may be carry-over from other donors' samples.

This clonotype was counted many times. The rearrangement links TRBV7-2 to TRBJ2-1, with 8 positions matching TRBD1. Losses at the gene ends were 5 bases for V and 6 bases for J; bases not matched to a gene: 6. Germline CDR1 SGHTA, CDR2 FQGNSA. The CDR3 length is 14 residues. CDR3 region: CASSPPTGGNEQFF. The CDR3 DNA reads TGTGCCAGCAGCCCCCCAACAGGGGGCAATGAGCAGTTCTTC.

The chain employs TRBV6-5 and TRBJ1-6; the D gene is possibly TRBD1 (5 bases). The germline V gene encodes CDR1 MNHEY and CDR2 SVGAGI. This CDR3 comprises 13 residues. The germline V and J ends were trimmed by 7 bases and 8 bases, with 12 bases remaining between them. The CDR3 spells CASTQGSDSPLHF. CDR3 nucleotides: TGTGCCAGCACCCAGGGTTCTGATTCACCCCTCCACTTT.

This chain joins TRBV6-8 and TRBJ2-7, with 7 bases that match TRBD1. This CDR3 has 12 residues. CDR1 and CDR2 (germline): MNHGY, SAAAGT. V was pared by 6 bases and J by 6 bases, with 5 bases of the junction left unmatched. CDR3: CASSPTGLEQYV. The CDR3 DNA follows: TGTGCCAGCAGCCCGACAGGGCTCGAGCAGTACGTC.

As to this clonotype: Without the conserved terminal phenylalanine or tryptophan, this CDR3 likely stems from a read error. V gene TRBV24-1 combines with J gene TRBJ2-5, with D possibly TRBD2 on 6 matching bases. The CDR3 spans 12 residues. Germline V CDR1 and CDR2: KGHDR, SFDVKD. Between the trimmed V and J ends, which lost 9 bases and 1 base, there was a span of 8 bases. The CDR3 DNA reads as TGTGCCACCGCGGGGTTCCAAGAGACCCAGTACTCC. Residues: CATAGFQETQYS.

The J gene is TRBJ2-3, the V gene TRBV7-6; 11 bases align to TRBD1. V lost 6 bases and J lost 6; bases outside the gene matches: 5. Per the germline V gene, CDR1 is SGHVS and CDR2 is FNYEAQ. There are 14 residues in the CDR3. CDR3 residues: CASSEGTGGDTQYF. CDR3 DNA: TGTGCCAGCAGTGAAGGGACAGGGGGGGATACGCAGTATTTT. The full variable domain, its missing parts supplied by reference TRBV7-6 and TRBJ2-3, is GAGVSQSPRYKVTKRGQDVALRCDPISGHVSLYWYRQALGQGPEFLTYFNYEAQQDKSGLPNDRFSAERPEGSISTLTIQRTEQRDSAMYRCASSEGTGGDTQYFGPGTRLTVL.

DNA for the CDR3: TGTGCCACCAGCAGAGATCTGGGGGCACACAATGAGCAGTTCTTC. Translated, it gives CATSRDLGAHNEQFF. V is TRBV15 and J is TRBJ2-1; perhaps TRBD1 as D (6 bases). The V and J ends lost 0 bases and 5 bases respectively, with 11 bases between them. The CDR3 extends over 15 amino acids. CDR1 is LNHNV and CDR2 is YYDKDF in the germline V gene (reference sequence).

The chain combines TRBV19 with TRBJ2-7; TRBD1 aligns across 8 bases. The CDR3 totals 15 residues. Germline V lookup: CDR1 LNHDA, CDR2 SQIVND (reference sequence). V lost 1 base to trimming and J lost 2 bases; unmatched junction nucleotides: 4. The CDR3 sequence is CASSIGDRSTYEQYF. The CDR3 DNA is TGTGCCAGTAGTATAGGGGACAGGTCTACCTACGAGCAGTACTTC.

This chain joins TRBV7-8 and TRBJ1-5; 7 nucleotides line up with TRBD1. V lost 3 bases and J lost 7; bases outside the gene matches: 6. Germline V gene lookup returns CDR1 SGHVS and CDR2 FQNEAQ. The CDR3 spans 14 residues. For the CDR3, the DNA is TGTGCCAGCAGCTTGGGCAGGGGGATGCAGCCCCAGCATTTT. Protein: CASSLGRGMQPQHF. The full variable domain, its missing parts supplied by reference TRBV7-8 and TRBJ1-5, is GAGVSQSPRYKVAKRGQDVALRCDPISGHVSLFWYQQALGQGPEFLTYFQNEAQLDKSGLPSDRFFAERPEGSVSTLKIQRTQQEDSAVYLCASSLGRGMQPQHFGDGTRLSIL.

At least ten counts were recorded for this clonotype. The J gene is TRBJ2-7, the V gene TRBV7-2; 9 bases fit TRBD1. V trimming: 3 bases; J trimming: 1 base; junction bases outside the gene matches: 16. The germline V gene encodes CDR1 SGHTA and CDR2 FQGNSA. CDR3 length: 19 residues. The CDR3 DNA sequence: TGTGCCAGCAGCTTCCGGGCTCGGGACAGGGTAGATAGGTCCTACGAGCAGTACGTC. As protein: CASSFRARDRVDRSYEQYV.

This chain connects TRBV19 to TRBJ2-7; D gene uncertain. CDR1 is LNHDA and CDR2 is SQIVND in the germline V gene (reference sequence). The CDR3 contains 9 residues. The V end lost 9 bases, the J end lost 6 bases, and 6 bases lay between the germline ends. The CDR3 loop is CASIFEQYV. The CDR3 DNA reads as TGTGCCAGCATTTTCGAGCAGTACGTC.

The sample holds a few counts of this clonotype. Its ends do not fully match the called genes, so a read error is possible. V gene TRBV6-6 combines with J gene TRBJ1-4; 8 positions agree with TRBD1. CDR1 and CDR2 from the germline V gene are MNHNY and SVGAGI (reference sequence). The CDR3 sequence is 15 residues long. CDR3 region: CASRPLDRANEKLFF. The CDR3 DNA reads as TGTGCCAGCAGACCCTTGGACAGGGCGAATGAAAAGCTGTTTTTT.

J is TRBJ2-1 and V is TRBV3-1, with D hard to call. The V and J ends lost 0 bases and 2 bases respectively, with 8 bases between them. The CDR3 is 15 residues long. Germline CDR1 LGHDT, CDR2 YNNKEL (reference sequence). CDR3 DNA sequence: TGTGCCAGCAGCCAAGAAGGGTCCCCCTACAATGAGCAGTTCTTC. This gives the protein CASSQEGSPYNEQFF.

This clonotype has a handful of counts. DNA for the CDR3: TGTGCCAGCAGTGAACTTGGCGCAGGCTCCTACAATGAGCAGTTCTTC. Protein: CASSELGAGSYNEQFF. This sequence joins TRBV2 and TRBJ2-1; D gene unclear. CDR1 SNHLY and CDR2 FYNNEI come from the germline V gene. V was trimmed by 2 bases and J by 0 bases, leaving 11 bases between them. The CDR3 covers 16 residues.

J is TRBJ2-1 and V is TRBV7-6, with 8 bases identical to TRBD2. V was pared by 6 bases and J by 6 bases, with 10 bases of the junction left unmatched. The CDR3 sequence is 15 residues long. Per germline, CDR1 SGHVS and CDR2 FNYEAQ. CDR3 residues: CASSYKRGWFNEQFF. The CDR3 nucleotides are TGTGCCAGCAGTTATAAGCGGGGGTGGTTCAATGAGCAGTTCTTC.

On this clonotype itself: A single base separates this from a much larger clone, so it may be a read error. The chain couples TRBV7-6 to TRBJ2-1, with TRBD2 matching over 13 bases. Germline V lookup: CDR1 SGHVS, CDR2 FNYEAQ. The CDR3 length is 19 residues. V trimming: 2 bases; J trimming: 5 bases; junction bases outside the gene matches: 12. CDR3 DNA: TGTGCCAGCAGCTTATCCCCTCCTGGACTAGCGGGGGTGGACAATGAGCAGTTCTTC. Protein product: CASSLSPPGLAGVDNEQFF.

On this clonotype: The junction departs from germline at one end; a sequencing error may be responsible. J is TRBJ2-3 and V is TRBV2; D is tentatively TRBD1 or TRBD2 (6 bases each). The CDR3 contains 14 residues. CDR1 is SNHLY, CDR2 FYNNEI, per germline. The CDR3 protein is CASSEGGLTNTQYF. In DNA, the CDR3 is TGTGCCAGCAGTGAGGGGGGCCTCACAAATACGCAGTATTTT.